This T cell receptor beta chain appears in the sequencing data of a study of cytomegalovirus exposure and HLA in healthy donors (dated by TCRdb to 2016 to 2017). A note on the overall study: According to an earlier analysis of a few hundred of the donors, 150 million to 200 million T cells yielded roughly 110 million unique TCR beta sequences and about 280 Gb of sequence data. Because of strong linkage in the cohort, roughly five DR-DQ haplotypes were treated as single units for association and clustering. Typing coverage differed by locus: A, B, C, DRB1 and DQB1 were typed in about 620-640 donors, DQA1 in 522, DPA1 in 600 to 610, and DPB1 in 472. An early release that covered about 600 HLA-typed donors contained approximately 300 gigabases of sequencing data and 70 million to 100 million unique TCR sequences. In an earlier analysis of roughly 540 of the donors, high-throughput TCR beta sequencing was used to judge whether each TCR beta V gene segment behaved as functional or pseudogenic. In a later analysis, previously published TCR beta repertoires from 550 to 750 donors were re-analyzed and high-resolution HLA genotyping was added so that TCR occurrence patterns could be studied. HLA typing covered class I and class II loci at four-digit resolution. Donor age, sex, ethnicity and CMV serostatus were compiled alongside the repertoire data. Across approximately 400 genotyped donors of the cohort, an average of approximately 240,000 unique TCR beta nucleotide sequences per donor were sequenced, and roughly 20% of those sequences were non-productive. A later genetic analysis used genome-wide SNP genotypes for about 65% of the roughly 700 donors, treating that subset as a discovery cohort. Using immunosequencing, the study profiled T cell repertoires from 666 subjects and related those repertoires to cytomegalovirus serostatus. Every discovery cohort repertoire had been produced on one sequencing platform. Of the 300 to 500 genotyped donors, 81% were placed in the genetic ancestry cluster associated with self-reported Caucasian donors. Besides the first cohort of roughly 660 subjects, a separate validation cohort made up of roughly 120 different subjects was used. In the later analysis, no new phenotypic data were used to find candidate immune exposures; instead, reliance was placed on TCR beta sequences and their occurrence across donors. The study aimed to test whether signatures of past pathogen exposure could be identified by cataloging public T cell receptors. To predict cytomegalovirus infection status, the study brought together high-throughput TCR immunosequencing, statistical association of individual TCRs with disease status, and machine learning.

V loses 2 bases at its end and J loses 6 bases; junction bases beyond the gene matches: 9. Including cysteine and phenylalanine, the CDR3 has 15 amino acids. Here the CDR3 DNA is all that survives: 45 bases in frame from base 1. CDR1 is given as MNHEY and CDR2 as SMNVEV, both from the germline V gene (reference sequence). About this clone itself: No antigen is known for it. Base qualities are not provided; no much larger clone lies one nucleotide away.

The cohort comprised around 690 healthy bone marrow donors. At the time of sampling, every cohort member was nominally healthy, though immune exposures that went unrecorded were likely present. The donor was CMV seropositive and belonged to the group of about 290 seropositive cohort members. A peripheral blood sample was collected from each donor, and TCR beta sequencing was performed on peripheral blood mononuclear cells. The Qiagen DNeasy Blood Extraction Kit was used to extract genomic DNA from the blood cell samples. General study outcomes and caveats: Compared with equally common non-associated chains, HLA-associated TCR beta chains in a later analysis were more clonally expanded and had lower generation probabilities. A later genetic analysis reported fewer N-insertions in productive TCRs among donors in an Asian-associated ancestry cluster than the roughly 670-donor mean. A further reported finding was that TCR beta sequences accurately predicted the HLA-A and HLA-B alleles for most subjects in the first cohort. A cluster of highly shared sequence variants was judged likely to be a technical artifact of the sequencing pipeline. Because counts were too low, 15 to 20 rarely observed V segments, including chromosome 9 orphons, were left out of the earlier analysis of 500 to 650 of the donors. In a later analysis, most CMV-associated TCR beta chains were found to appear HLA-restricted, with HLA associations seemingly driven largely by CMV exposure. The study gave a list of about 170 TCR beta chains associated with cytomegalovirus. Roughly uniform sequencing depth across donors was assumed in presence/absence analyses, although this assumption may not hold. A later analysis reported that several top co-occurrence clusters appeared linked to parvovirus B19, influenza, CMV and Epstein-Barr virus. A few of the identified cytomegalovirus-associated TCR beta chains were confirmed in vitro to be specific for cytomegalovirus antigens. The cohort was sequenced for TCR beta chains only, and without alpha or paired-chain data the features that could be detected were limited. Cytomegalovirus status was reported to be diagnosed by the classifier with high specificity and sensitivity in both the original and validation cohorts. In a later analysis, the rate of TCR association differed among HLA loci, with DRB1 alleles having the most associated TCRs and HLA-C alleles having the fewest. The 87-base-pair reads could not distinguish some IMGT-functional V segments, including TRBV6-2 and TRBV6-3, so those segments were excluded. Linkage disequilibrium might explain the correlated functional status among segregating V segments, but an unknown experimental factor could not be excluded. While some public TCRs were present in many individuals, most TCR sequences turned up only very rarely across donors. In a later genetic analysis, a missense DCLRE1C variant was associated with V-gene and J-gene trimming of TCR beta chains, and the association was replicated in an independent cohort. In a later analysis, some 18,000 TCR beta sequences were associated with specific HLA alleles at a false discovery rate of 0.05. The authors suggested that the approach could potentially be generalized to other disease states and immunological phenotypes. CMV serostatus was the only immune exposure information available for the cohort. Because HLA typing was missing for some donors at each locus, association tests included only the typed subset. In an earlier analysis of around 600 of the donors, most TCR beta V segments were observed in productive rearrangements about 90% or about 30% of the time, broadly matching IMGT annotations. Assigning TCR associations to individual alleles was difficult when HLA alleles, especially DR and DQ, strongly co-occurred.

The protocol used for the library was the immunoSEQ multiplex PCR assay. A mixture of 60 forward primers for TCR Vbeta segments and 13 reverse primers for TCR Jbeta segments was used in the multiplex PCR. Amplification of the CDR3 region of rearranged TCR beta genes was performed with a multiplex PCR assay on genomic DNA. On the Illumina HiSeq System, the amplified TCR beta libraries were sequenced as 87-base-pair reads. From the authors' description of their analysis: Across the roughly 700 repertoires, a later analysis counted 80 million or so unique TCR beta chains, around 10 million of which were shared by at least two donors. Raw reads were error-corrected and collapsed into unique sequences by a nearest-neighbor algorithm in which closely related sequences were merged to remove PCR and sequencing errors. V, D and J gene segments were assigned by aligning CDR3 sequences to IMGT reference sequences. Each retained sequence needed at least a six-nucleotide match to both a V gene segment and a J gene segment. Rearrangements were called productive when the CDR3 lacked stop codons and stayed in frame with V and J; all others were non-productive. Following IMGT convention, CDR3 was defined as the stretch from the second conserved V-encoded cysteine up to the conserved J-encoded phenylalanine. In an earlier analysis of around 540 of the donors, sequences lacking an unambiguous match to a single V gene segment were excluded. An earlier analysis of fewer than 750 of the donors called V segments functional above 56.7% productive rearrangements and segregating when the between-donor standard deviation exceeded 5%. A statistical classification framework was built for diagnosing cytomegalovirus status from the catalog of TCR beta chain sequences. In a later analysis, TCR nucleotide sequences were compared against IMGT/GENE-DB human TR gene sequences so that V and J genes could be assigned. A later analysis assigned CDR3 sequences and most-parsimonious VDJ recombination scenarios with the TCRdist pipeline. In a later analysis, every TCR beta chain was defined by the combination of its CDR3 amino acid sequence and its V-gene family, and reads without a unique V-gene family were dropped. To address suspected cross-contamination and a sequencing artifact, a later analysis removed around 600 highly shared, low-generation-probability nucleotide sequences. In a later analysis, a clonal expansion index was calculated for each public chain from normalized within-repertoire ranks of inferred template counts. A later analysis computed generation probabilities with a VDJ recombination model fitted to out-of-frame rearrangements, and checked the results against IGoR. Hypergeometric tests were used in a later analysis to score TCR-TCR, TCR-HLA and TCR-CMV co-occurrence, with a repertoire-size bias correction applied to the TCR pairs. In a later analysis, false discovery rates were estimated by permuting HLA or CMV assignments 20 times. In a later analysis, co-occurring TCRs were grouped using DBSCAN, with TCRdist sequence similarity added in when clustering inside HLA-allele-positive subsets. For co-occurrence clustering, repertoires with fewer than 30,000 or more than 120,000 public chains were excluded, along with a handful of repertoires with anomalous nucleotide sharing. TCRdb stores this immuneACCESS table with in-frame sequences only. Part of the clones is absent; in the studies checked, under half of the shortfall reflects unresolved V genes, and no reason is known for the rest. V and J calls and clone size follow that table, whereas D and trimming were derived from the DNA. For this sample the table gives around 240,000 clones, of which roughly 80% were detected only once. The ten most abundant clones make up 5.4% of the sample.

Sequencing used PBMCs. The receptor was derived from a woman aged 40 to 50 in good health and CMV-seropositive. The V gene is TRBV27 and the J gene is TRBJ1-2; 7 central nucleotides agree with TRBD1. The DNA reads TGTGCCAGCAGTTTAGGCACAGGGGATTCGGATGGCTACACCTTC. Translated, it reads CASSLGTGDSDGYTF.